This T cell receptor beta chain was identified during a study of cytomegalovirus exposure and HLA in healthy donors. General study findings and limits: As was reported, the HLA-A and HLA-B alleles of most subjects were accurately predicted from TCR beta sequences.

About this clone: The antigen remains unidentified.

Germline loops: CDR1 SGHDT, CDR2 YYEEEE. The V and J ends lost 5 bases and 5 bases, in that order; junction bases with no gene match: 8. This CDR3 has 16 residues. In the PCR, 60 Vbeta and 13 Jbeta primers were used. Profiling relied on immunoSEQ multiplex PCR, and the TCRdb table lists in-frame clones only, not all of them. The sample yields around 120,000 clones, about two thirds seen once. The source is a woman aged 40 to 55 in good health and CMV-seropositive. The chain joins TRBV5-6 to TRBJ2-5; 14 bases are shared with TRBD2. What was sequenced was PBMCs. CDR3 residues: CASSSGGLAGEETQYF. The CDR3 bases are TGTGCCAGCAGTTCTGGGGGACTAGCGGGGGAGGAGACCCAGTACTTC.